This TCR beta chain was observed in a study of CD8+CD57+ T cells in acquired aplastic anemia. The overall study: Sorting CD4+ and CD8+ cells gave DNA averaging about 3.2 ug. Reads per healthy sample averaged around 10 million (CD4+) and 11.0 million (CD8+). The study's findings and limits: Found in both controls and patients were twenty-nine CD8+ CDR3 sequences.

CDR3 length: 12 amino acids. V trimming: 3 bases; J trimming: 6 bases; junction bases outside the gene matches: 2. Germline CDR1 is SGHNT and CDR2 is YYREEE (reference sequence). Profiling of TCR beta VDJ combinations and CDR3 sequences used genomic DNA as template. TCRdb re-derived calls from the reads in MiXCR, one entry per CDR3 protein. The data hold hundreds of thousands of distinct CDR3 sequences, with under 80% observed a single time. To note about this clonotype: Its specificity is not known.

The chain recombines TRBV5-4 with TRBJ2-7; 8 bases agree with TRBD2. The TCR comes from a human donor in good health, serving as a control. The sequencing input was sorted CD4+, CD8+, or CD8+CD57+ T cells (not recorded which) from PBMCs. The CDR3 protein is CASSSGGGEQYF. As DNA, the CDR3 is TGTGCCAGCAGCTCGGGAGGGGGCGAGCAGTACTTC.